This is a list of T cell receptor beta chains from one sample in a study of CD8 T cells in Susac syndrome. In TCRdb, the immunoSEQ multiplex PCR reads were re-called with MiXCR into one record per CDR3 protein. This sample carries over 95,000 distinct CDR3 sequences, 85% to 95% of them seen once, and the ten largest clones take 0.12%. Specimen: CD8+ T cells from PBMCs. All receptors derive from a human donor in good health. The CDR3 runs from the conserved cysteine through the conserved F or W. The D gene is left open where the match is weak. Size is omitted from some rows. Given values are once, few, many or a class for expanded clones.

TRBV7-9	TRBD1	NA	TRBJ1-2	TGTGCCAGCAGCTACCAGCGAGTTGAGGGGGCTGGCTACACCTTC	CASSYQRVEGAGYTF
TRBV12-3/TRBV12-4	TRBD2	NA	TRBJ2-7	TGTGCCAGCAGTTTAGGGGGACTAGCGGCCTACGAGCAGTACTTC	CASSLGGLAAYEQYF
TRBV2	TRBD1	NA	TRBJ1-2	TGTGCCAGCAGGGGACAGCTCAACTATGGCTACACCTTC	CASRGQLNYGYTF
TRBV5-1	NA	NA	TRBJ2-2	TGCGCCAGCAGCGGGAGCGGAGCGAACACCGGGGAGCTGTTTTTT	CASSGSGANTGELFF
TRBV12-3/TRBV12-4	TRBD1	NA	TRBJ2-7	TGTGCCAGCAGTTTAGCGTCCCGGGACAGGGAGCAGTACTTC	CASSLASRDREQYF
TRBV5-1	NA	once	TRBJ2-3	TGCGCCAGCAGCTTGGGGGGCGAAGGCACAGATACGCAGTATTTT	CASSLGGEGTDTQYF
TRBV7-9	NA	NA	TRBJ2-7	TGTGCCAGCAGCTCGGACTTGGGTGGTAACTTC	CASSSDLGGNF
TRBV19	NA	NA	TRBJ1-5	TGTGCCAGTGAAGAACATAGCAATCAGCCCCAGCATTTT	CASEEHSNQPQHF
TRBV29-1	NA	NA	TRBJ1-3	TGCAGCGTTGGGAACTACGCAGATGTAAGCTCTGGAAACACCATATATTTT	CSVGNYADVSSGNTIYF
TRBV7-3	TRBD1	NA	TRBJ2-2	TGTGCCAGCAGCTTACGACGGGGACAGATCTCATCGAACACCGGGGAGCTGTTTTTT	CASSLRRGQISSNTGELFF
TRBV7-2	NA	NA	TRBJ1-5	TGTGCCAGCAGCTTAGCGCGCGGCAGCAATCAGCCCCAGCATTTT	CASSLARGSNQPQHF
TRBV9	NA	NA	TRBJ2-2	TGTGCCAGCAGCGTCTACGGGGGAAACACCGGGGAGCTGTTTTTT	CASSVYGGNTGELFF
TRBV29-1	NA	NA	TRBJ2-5	TGCAGCGGGCTTAGGGACGGCCTAACCCAGTACTTC	CSGLRDGLTQYF
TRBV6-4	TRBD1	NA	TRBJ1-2	TGTGCCAGCAGTGATTCGATCGGGACAGGGGAGAGCTACACCTTC	CASSDSIGTGESYTF
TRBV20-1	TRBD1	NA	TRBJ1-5	TGCAGCGCCGAAGATCCGGGACAGGGACATCAGCCCCAGCATTTT	CSAEDPGQGHQPQHF
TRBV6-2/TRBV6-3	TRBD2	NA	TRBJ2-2	TGTGCCAGCAGACAGCTCCTAGCGGGCGACACCGGGGAGCTGTTTTTT	CASRQLLAGDTGELFF
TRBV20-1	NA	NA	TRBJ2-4	TGCAGTGCTAGAGCCTCTAGCTCCGCCAAAAACATTCAGTACTTC	CSARASSSAKNIQYF
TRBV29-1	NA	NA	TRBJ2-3	TGCAGCGTTGGTGTCTCTAGCACAGATACGCAGTATTTT	CSVGVSSTDTQYF
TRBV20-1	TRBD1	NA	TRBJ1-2	TGCAGTGCAAATATACAGGGGGCCAGAACTAGACCCTATGGCTACACCTTC	CSANIQGARTRPYGYTF
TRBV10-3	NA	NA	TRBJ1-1	TGTGCCATCGATTCTCCGGGGAACACTGAAGCTTTCTTT	CAIDSPGNTEAFF
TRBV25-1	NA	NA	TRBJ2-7	TGTGCCAGCAGTGGACGGGGCACCTACGAGCAGTACTTC	CASSGRGTYEQYF